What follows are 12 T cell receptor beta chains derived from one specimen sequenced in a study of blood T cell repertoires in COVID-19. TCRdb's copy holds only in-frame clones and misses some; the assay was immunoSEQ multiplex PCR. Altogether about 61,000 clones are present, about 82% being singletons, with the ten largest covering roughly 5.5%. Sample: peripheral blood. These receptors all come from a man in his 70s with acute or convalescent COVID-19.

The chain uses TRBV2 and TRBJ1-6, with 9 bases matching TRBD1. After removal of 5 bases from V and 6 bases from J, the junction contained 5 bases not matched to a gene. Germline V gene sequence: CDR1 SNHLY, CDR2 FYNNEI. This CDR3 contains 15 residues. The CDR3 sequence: CASSIQDRGNSPLHF. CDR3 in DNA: TGTGCCAGCAGTATCCAGGACAGGGGTAATTCACCCCTCCACTTT.

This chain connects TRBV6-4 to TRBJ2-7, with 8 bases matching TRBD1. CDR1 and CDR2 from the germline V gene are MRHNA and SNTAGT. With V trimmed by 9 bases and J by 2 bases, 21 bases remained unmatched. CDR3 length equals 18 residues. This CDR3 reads CARMGVVQGAPPTYEQYF. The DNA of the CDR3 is TGTGCCAGAATGGGGGTAGTTCAGGGGGCCCCCCCAACCTACGAGCAGTACTTC.

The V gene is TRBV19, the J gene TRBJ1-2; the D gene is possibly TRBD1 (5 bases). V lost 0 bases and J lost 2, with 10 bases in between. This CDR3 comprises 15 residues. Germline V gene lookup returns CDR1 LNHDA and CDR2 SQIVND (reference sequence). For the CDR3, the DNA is TGTGCCAGTAGTATAGATCATCGGGGGAACTATGGCTACACCTTC. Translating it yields CASSIDHRGNYGYTF.

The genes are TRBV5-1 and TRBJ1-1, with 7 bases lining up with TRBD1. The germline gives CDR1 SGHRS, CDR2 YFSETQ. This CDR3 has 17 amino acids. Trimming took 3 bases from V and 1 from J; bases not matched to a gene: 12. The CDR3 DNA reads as TGCGCCAGCAGCTCGCGGACAGGATCAATCAAGAACACTGAAGCTTTCTTT. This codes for CASSSRTGSIKNTEAFF.

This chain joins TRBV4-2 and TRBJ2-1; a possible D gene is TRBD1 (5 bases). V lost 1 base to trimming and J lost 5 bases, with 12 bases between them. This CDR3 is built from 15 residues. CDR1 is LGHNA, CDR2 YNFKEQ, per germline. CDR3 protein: CASSQGRGHDNEQFF. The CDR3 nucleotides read TGTGCCAGCAGCCAAGGAAGGGGCCACGACAATGAGCAGTTCTTC.

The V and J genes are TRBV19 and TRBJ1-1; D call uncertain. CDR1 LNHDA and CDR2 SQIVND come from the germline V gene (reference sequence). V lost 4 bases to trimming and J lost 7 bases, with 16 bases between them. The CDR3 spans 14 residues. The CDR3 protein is CASSSRPGEGEAFF. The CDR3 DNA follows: TGTGCCAGTAGTAGCCGACCCGGGGAGGGTGAAGCTTTCTTT.

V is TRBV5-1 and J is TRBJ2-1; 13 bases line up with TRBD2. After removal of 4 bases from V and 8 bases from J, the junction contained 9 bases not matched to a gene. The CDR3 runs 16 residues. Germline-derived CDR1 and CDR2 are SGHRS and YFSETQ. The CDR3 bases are TGCGCCAGCAGCACCTCTACTAGCGGGGGGGCCGATGAGCAGTTCTTC. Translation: CASSTSTSGGADEQFF.

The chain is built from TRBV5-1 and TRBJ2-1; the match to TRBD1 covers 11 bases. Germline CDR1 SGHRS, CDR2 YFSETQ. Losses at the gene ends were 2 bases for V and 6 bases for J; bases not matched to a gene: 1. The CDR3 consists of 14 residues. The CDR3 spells CASSLGTGGNEQFF. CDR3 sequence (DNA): TGCGCCAGCAGCTTAGGGACAGGGGGCAATGAGCAGTTCTTC.

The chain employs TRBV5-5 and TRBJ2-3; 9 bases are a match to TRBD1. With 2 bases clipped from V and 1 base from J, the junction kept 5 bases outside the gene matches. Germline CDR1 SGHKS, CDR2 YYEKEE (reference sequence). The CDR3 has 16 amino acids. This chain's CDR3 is CASSFRQGVGTDTQYF. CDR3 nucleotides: TGTGCCAGCAGCTTTAGACAGGGGGTGGGCACAGATACGCAGTATTTT.

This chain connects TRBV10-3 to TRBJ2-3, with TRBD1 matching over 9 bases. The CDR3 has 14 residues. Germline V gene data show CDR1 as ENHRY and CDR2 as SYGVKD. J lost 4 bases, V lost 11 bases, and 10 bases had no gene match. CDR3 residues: CAVARDREADTQYF. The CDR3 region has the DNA TGTGCCGTTGCCCGGGACAGGGAGGCAGATACGCAGTATTTT.

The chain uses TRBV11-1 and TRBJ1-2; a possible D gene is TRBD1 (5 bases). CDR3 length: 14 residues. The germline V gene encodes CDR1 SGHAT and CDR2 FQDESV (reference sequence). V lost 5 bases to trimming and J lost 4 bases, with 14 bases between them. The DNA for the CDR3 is TGTGCCAGCAGCCACATCGACAGACTCTATGGCTACACCTTC. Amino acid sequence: CASSHIDRLYGYTF.

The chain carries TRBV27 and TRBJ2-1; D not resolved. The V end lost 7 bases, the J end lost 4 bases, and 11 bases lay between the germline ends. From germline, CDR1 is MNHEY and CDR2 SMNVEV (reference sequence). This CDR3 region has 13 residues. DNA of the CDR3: TGTGCCAGCACTGGCCTCAATTACAATGAGCAGTTCTTC. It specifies CASTGLNYNEQFF.